This T cell receptor (beta chain) was identified in a study of cytomegalovirus exposure and HLA in healthy donors. PCR was performed using 60 Vbeta and 13 Jbeta primers. The method was immunoSEQ multiplex PCR; TCRdb's version includes in-frame clones alone and lacks a portion of them. Here the sample spans a few hundred thousand clones, 77% being singletons. Germline V lookup: CDR1 SGHNT, CDR2 YYREEE (reference sequence). The CDR3 is 16 amino acids. Trimming removed 5 bases from V and 0 bases from J; junction bases left unmatched: 7. The V call is TRBV5-4, the J call TRBJ2-3; 9 nucleotides line up with TRBD2. This TCR came from an older woman in good health and CMV-seropositive. Sequenced input: PBMCs. This chain's CDR3 is CASRAGTSRSTDTQYF. CDR3 bases: TGTGCCAGCAGGGCCGGGACTAGCAGAAGCACAGATACGCAGTATTTT.